This TCR beta chain appears in the sequencing data of a study of T cells in Graves' hyperthyroidism and ophthalmopathy. Study overall: Once the initial diagnosis was made, peripheral blood was obtained before any treatment. Study-wide findings and caveats: Most clonotypes expanded in the thyroid (above 0.001) were also present in blood.

This CDR3 spans 15 amino acids. Germline V gene data show CDR1 as KGHSY and CDR2 as FQNENV. Unmatched junction bases numbered 7, after V lost 2 bases and J lost 4 bases. TCR beta CDR3 sequences were amplified from RNA transcripts. First-round RT-PCR of the TCR CDR3 relied on the HTBI primer set. TCRdb recomputed calls from the multiplex PCR reads with MiXCR, one row per CDR3 protein. The sample lists about half a million distinct CDR3 sequences; around 15% were seen once. Ten or more counts support this clonotype. What it binds is not known. The source material was blood. This sequence joins TRBV16 and TRBJ1-2; TRBD1 matches at 7 bases. The sequence was collected from a woman between 25 and 40 years old with Graves' ophthalmopathy. CDR3 sequence reads: CASSQTTTGIYGYTF. CDR3 nucleotide sequence: TGTGCCAGCAGCCAAACGACGACAGGGATCTATGGCTACACCTTC.